The subject of this entry is one T cell receptor beta chain. What it binds is unknown. The V end lost 8 bases, the J end lost 0 bases, and 16 bases lay between the germline ends. CDR1 and CDR2 (germline): MRHNA, SNTAGT. The CDR3 totals 15 residues. This specimen belongs to a study of T cell responses to AZD1222 COVID-19 vaccine. Assay used: immunoSEQ multiplex PCR; TCRdb lists only in-frame clones, some missing. The repertoire has around 160,000 clones, 90% to 95% of them found once; the top ten carry roughly 5.6%. Findings and caveats of the study: Per reports, nearly half of all spike-specific TCRs target regions that are unmutated in variants.

The sequencing here drew on peripheral blood, taken on day 0 of AZD1222 vaccination. The chain carries TRBV6-4 and TRBJ1-2; no clear D gene. This clonotype was sampled from an adult in good health. This chain's CDR3 is CASFGPSSSNYGYTF. The CDR3 DNA is TGTGCCAGCTTTGGGCCTTCCTCGTCTAACTATGGCTACACCTTC.